One and the same sample provided the 8 T cell receptor beta chains below, sequenced in a study of blood T cell repertoires in COVID-19. Method: immunoSEQ multiplex PCR; TCRdb's copy keeps in-frame clones and lacks some. The sample holds roughly 230,000 clones, less than 90% seen once. Sequenced input: peripheral blood. These receptors originate from a woman aged 80 or over with COVID-19, enrolled during active disease.

The gene calls are TRBV24-1 and TRBJ2-3; D perhaps matches TRBD2 (5 bases). Trimming stripped 4 bases from V and 5 bases from J, with 15 bases between. The CDR3 runs 15 residues. CDR1 KGHDR and CDR2 SFDVKD come from the germline V gene. CDR3 sequence (DNA): TGTGCCACCAGTGACCCTGCGGGTCCCGGAGATACGCAGTATTTT. Translation: CATSDPAGPGDTQYF.

The V and J genes are TRBV5-4 and TRBJ2-3, with 8 bases identical to TRBD1. The CDR3 is 15 amino acids. Germline CDR1 and CDR2: SGHNT and YYREEE (reference sequence). The V and J ends lost 6 bases and 0 bases, in that order; junction bases with no gene match: 6. CDR3: CASNRGKGSTDTQYF. The CDR3 nucleotides are TGTGCCAGCAACAGGGGGAAGGGGAGCACAGATACGCAGTATTTT.

Here the CDR3 reads CASSLLVLGSTEAFF. The CDR3 coding sequence is TGTGCCAGCAGCTTATTAGTACTTGGGAGCACTGAAGCTTTCTTT. V and J are TRBV7-2 and TRBJ1-1; no firm D call. Germline V gene sequence: CDR1 SGHTA, CDR2 FQGNSA. Trimming pared 2 bases from V and 4 bases from J, leaving 14 bases between. The CDR3 contains 15 residues.

The chain couples TRBV2 to TRBJ2-7, with 9 bases matching TRBD1. The germline gives CDR1 SNHLY, CDR2 FYNNEI. J gave up 6 bases and V 5 bases, and 5 bases lay outside the gene matches. The length of the CDR3 is 13 residues. The chain's CDR3 is CASSRDREGEQYF. Here the CDR3 DNA reads TGTGCCAGCAGTCGGGACAGGGAGGGCGAGCAGTACTTC. The whole variable domain, remainder taken from reference TRBV2 and TRBJ2-7, is EPEVTQTPSHQVTQMGQEVILRCVPISNHLYFYWYRQILGQKVEFLVSFYNNEISEKSEIFDDQFSVERPDGSNFTLKIRSTKLEDSAMYFCASSRDREGEQYFGPGTRLTVT.

The rearrangement joins TRBV28 to TRBJ1-6, with 8 bases identical to TRBD1. CDR1 is MDHEN, CDR2 SYDVKM, per germline. CDR3 length equals 15 residues. The V segment lost 2 bases and the J segment 12 bases; nucleotides outside the gene matches: 9. The CDR3 is CASSLAQGAIRPLHF. CDR3 DNA sequence: TGTGCCAGCAGTTTAGCGCAGGGGGCGATCCGACCCCTCCACTTT. The full variable domain, in which reference TRBV28 and TRBJ1-6 provide the parts outside the CDR3, is DVKVTQSSRYLVKRTGEKVFLECVQDMDHENMFWYRQDPGLGLRLIYFSYDVKMKEKGDIPEGYSVSREKKERFSLILESASTNQTSMYLCASSLAQGAIRPLHFGNGTRLTVT.

The V gene is TRBV15, the J gene TRBJ2-4; D perhaps matches TRBD2 (5 bases). Trimming shortened V by 1 base and J by 0 bases, and 16 bases separated the two germline ends. The germline CDR1 and CDR2 sequences are LNHNV and YYDKDF (reference sequence). CDR3 length: 18 amino acids. In nucleotides, the CDR3 is TGTGCCACCAGCAGAGCCCTCCAAGGACTGGTAGCCAAAAACATTCAGTACTTC. Translation gives CATSRALQGLVAKNIQYF.

V usage is TRBV29-1 and J usage is TRBJ2-5; D is unresolved. Germline V gene data show CDR1 as SQVTM and CDR2 as ANQGSEA. The length of the CDR3 is 10 residues. V was pared by 4 bases and J by 9 bases, with 9 bases between. The CDR3 sequence is CSVGPEAQYF. DNA for the CDR3: TGCAGCGTTGGGCCCGAGGCCCAGTACTTC.

This clone appeared a few times. The chain links TRBV6-1 to TRBJ2-5; D not resolved. The V gene's germline CDR1 is MNHNS and CDR2 SASEGT. This CDR3 comprises 13 residues. The V end lost 3 bases, the J end lost 0 bases, and 5 bases lay between the germline ends. The CDR3 sequence is CASSDLYQETQYF. Written as DNA, the CDR3 is TGTGCCAGCAGTGATTTATACCAAGAGACCCAGTACTTC.